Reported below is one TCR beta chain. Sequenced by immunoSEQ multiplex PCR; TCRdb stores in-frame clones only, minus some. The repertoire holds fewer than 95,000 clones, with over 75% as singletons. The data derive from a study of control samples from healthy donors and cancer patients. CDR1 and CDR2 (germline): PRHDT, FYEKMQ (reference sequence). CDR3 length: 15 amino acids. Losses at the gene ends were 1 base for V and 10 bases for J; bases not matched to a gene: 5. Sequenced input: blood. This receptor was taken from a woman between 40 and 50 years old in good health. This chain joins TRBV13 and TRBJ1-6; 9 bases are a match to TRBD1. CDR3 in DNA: TGTGCCAGCAGCTTAGAGGACAGGGGAGGATCACCCCTCCACTTT. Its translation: CASSLEDRGGSPLHF.